Below are 21 T cell receptor beta chains sequenced from a single sample in a study of cytomegalovirus exposure and HLA in healthy donors. The PCR made use of 60 Vbeta and 13 Jbeta primers. The assay was immunoSEQ multiplex PCR, and TCRdb's table has in-frame clones only and misses some. The table includes around 190,000 clones, about 80% detected once. The sample taken for sequencing was PBMCs. The receptors originated from a woman in her thirties in good health and CMV-seronegative.

The rearrangement uses TRBV14 and TRBJ2-5, with a possible D match to TRBD1 (6 bases). The CDR3 sequence is 12 residues long. The V end was cut by 5 bases, the J end by 8 bases, with 12 bases between. Germline CDR1 reads SGHDN; CDR2 reads FVKESK. The CDR3 region is CASSKNRETQYF. CDR3 DNA sequence: TGTGCCAGCAGCAAAAACAGGGAAACCCAGTACTTC. The full variable domain, in which reference TRBV14 and TRBJ2-5 provide the parts outside the CDR3, is EAGVTQFPSHSVIEKGQTVTLRCDPISGHDNLYWYRRVMGKEIKFLLHFVKESKQDESGMPNNRFLAERTGGTYSTLKVQPAELEDSGVYFCASSKNRETQYFGPGTRLLVL.

The chain employs TRBV30 and TRBJ1-1; no clear D gene. CDR3 length: 14 amino acids. Per germline, CDR1 GTSNPN and CDR2 SVGIG (reference sequence). Deletions cut 4 bases from V and 2 bases from J, with 14 bases between. Here the CDR3 DNA reads TGTGCCTGGACCCCCACTCATTTTAACACTGAAGCTTTCTTT. Translating gives CAWTPTHFNTEAFF. The full variable domain, rest sourced from reference TRBV30 and TRBJ1-1, is SQTIHQWPATLVQPVGSPLSLECTVEGTSNPNLYWYRQAAGRGLQLLFYSVGIGQISSEVPQNLSASRPQDRQFILSSKKLLLSDSGFYLCAWTPTHFNTEAFFGQGTRLTVV.

V and J are TRBV28 and TRBJ2-5; 12 bases fit TRBD1. Per germline, CDR1 MDHEN and CDR2 SYDVKM. Trimming took 7 bases from V and 4 from J; bases not matched to a gene: 28. This CDR3 is built from 22 residues. The CDR3 sequence: CASTTSRWGQGASGGSVETQYF. CDR3 nucleotide sequence: TGTGCCAGCACCACCTCTAGATGGGGACAGGGGGCAAGTGGCGGGAGTGTAGAGACCCAGTACTTC.

This clone was observed a handful of times. The chain couples TRBV5-1 to TRBJ2-3; possibly TRBD1 for D (6 bases). Germline V CDR1 and CDR2: SGHRS, YFSETQ. This CDR3 has 20 residues. Trimming took off 2 bases at V and 3 bases at J, with 28 bases between the two ends. CDR3 loop: CASSFGDPQAQGLGTDTQYF. The CDR3 DNA is TGCGCCAGCAGCTTTGGGGATCCCCAGGCCCAGGGGCTTGGGACAGATACGCAGTATTTT.

V gene TRBV18 combines with J gene TRBJ1-4, with TRBD1 matching over 7 bases. The trim removed 6 bases at V and 9 bases at J, leaving 7 bases unmatched. CDR3 length: 13 amino acids. Per germline, CDR1 KGHSH and CDR2 LQKENI. The CDR3 region has the DNA TGTGCCAGCTCCCCTGGACAGGATCAAAAACTGTTTTTT. The encoded protein is CASSPGQDQKLFF.

V usage is TRBV7-9 and J usage is TRBJ1-2; 8 positions match TRBD1. CDR1 and CDR2 from the germline V gene are SEHNR and FQNEAQ (reference sequence). V shed 5 bases and J 0 bases; nucleotides not matched to a gene: 5. The CDR3 length is 15 residues. The CDR3 DNA is TGTGCCAGCAGCGGACAGGGTATTTCTAACTATGGCTACACCTTC. Its translation: CASSGQGISNYGYTF. The whole variable domain, remainder taken from reference TRBV7-9 and TRBJ1-2, is DTGVSQNPRHKITKRGQNVTFRCDPISEHNRLYWYRQTLGQGPEFLTYFQNEAQLEKSRLLSDRFSAERPKGSFSTLEIQRTEQGDSAMYLCASSGQGISNYGYTFGSGTRLTVV.

The chain couples TRBV5-1 to TRBJ2-7, with D perhaps TRBD2 (6 bases). Deletions cut 0 bases from V and 0 bases from J, with 19 bases between. This CDR3 region has 18 residues. In germline, CDR1 is SGHRS, CDR2 YFSETQ. CDR3: CASSLGRGGLTSSYEQYF. The CDR3 DNA is TGCGCCAGCAGCTTGGGCCGGGGAGGACTCACCAGCTCCTACGAGCAGTACTTC.

The chain links TRBV2 to TRBJ2-5; TRBD2 agrees at 7 bases. The germline CDR1 and CDR2 sequences are SNHLY and FYNNEI. The CDR3 runs 15 residues. The V segment lost 6 bases and the J segment 5 bases; nucleotides outside the gene matches: 12. The CDR3 nucleotides are TGTGCCAGCAGCCCCTCGGGGGGTGGGGGGGAGACCCAGTACTTC. Translating it yields CASSPSGGGGETQYF.

This chain links TRBV29-1 with TRBJ1-1; 12 nucleotides agree with TRBD1. The V segment lost 7 bases and the J segment 4 bases; nucleotides outside the gene matches: 4. Germline V gene lookup returns CDR1 SQVTM and CDR2 ANQGSEA. The CDR3 covers 13 residues. As DNA, the CDR3 is TGCAGCGCTACGGGACAGGGGGCCACTGAAGCTTTCTTT. Protein: CSATGQGATEAFF.

The genes are TRBV6-5 and TRBJ1-2; TRBD1 matches 8 bases. Per the germline V gene, CDR1 is MNHEY and CDR2 is SVGAGI. The V and J ends lost 6 bases and 4 bases, in that order; junction bases with no gene match: 10. This CDR3 contains 15 residues. CDR3 DNA: TGTGCCAGCAGATCGCTCGACAGGGGAACCTATGGCTACACCTTC. This translates into CASRSLDRGTYGYTF.

V usage is TRBV27 and J usage is TRBJ1-5, with D hard to call. The CDR3 sequence is 12 residues long. Trimming removed 8 bases from V and 2 bases from J, with 7 bases in between. Germline CDR1 and CDR2: MNHEY and SMNVEV (reference sequence). CDR3 bases: TGTGCCAGCCGGGATCGCAATCAGCCCCAGCATTTT. This gives the protein CASRDRNQPQHF.

This clone was picked up a small number of times. The V and J genes are TRBV9 and TRBJ1-2; TRBD1 agrees at 10 bases. The germline V gene encodes CDR1 SGDLS and CDR2 YYNGEE. CDR3 size: 16 residues. V shed 4 bases, J shed 7 bases, and the junction held 13 bases outside the gene matches. The CDR3 spells CASSIDRDRGGSGYTF. The CDR3 bases are TGTGCCAGCAGCATCGACCGGGACAGGGGAGGAAGTGGCTACACCTTC.

J is TRBJ2-5 and V is TRBV27; the D gene is possibly TRBD1 (6 bases). Trimming removed 2 bases at V and 2 bases at J, with 15 bases between. Germline V gene sequence: CDR1 MNHEY, CDR2 SMNVEV (reference sequence). The CDR3 loop spans 16 amino acids. This CDR3 is CASSLLFLGGQETQYF. CDR3 in DNA: TGTGCCAGCAGTTTACTTTTCTTAGGGGGACAAGAGACCCAGTACTTC.

The chain carries TRBV6-1 and TRBJ1-2; the match to TRBD1 covers 7 bases. V dropped 8 bases and J dropped 1; count of bases not matched to a gene: 4. From germline, CDR1 is MNHNS and CDR2 SASEGT. The CDR3 covers 13 residues. In nucleotides, the CDR3 is TGTGCCAGCTCCCGGGACAGTAACTATGGCTACACCTTC. This translates into CASSRDSNYGYTF.

This chain uses TRBV7-9 with TRBJ2-7; no reliable D call. Germline CDR1 reads SEHNR; CDR2 reads FQNEAQ (reference sequence). This CDR3 contains 12 residues. Trimming stripped 4 bases from V and 7 bases from J, with 11 bases between. The CDR3 region is CASSYYFGEQYF. In DNA, the CDR3 is TGTGCCAGCAGCTACTACTTCGGGGAGCAGTACTTC.

The V and J genes are TRBV18 and TRBJ2-5; no reliable D call. V was pared by 6 bases and J by 3 bases, with 5 bases between. The CDR3 extends over 11 amino acids. The V gene's germline CDR1 is KGHSH and CDR2 LQKENI. In DNA, the CDR3 is TGTGCCAGCTCCCTAAAAGAGACCCAGTACTTC. Amino acids: CASSLKETQYF.

The chain links TRBV5-6 to TRBJ2-1; a possible D gene is TRBD1 (5 bases). The CDR3 contains 11 residues. Germline lookup yields CDR1 SGHDT and CDR2 YYEEEE. Trimming left V 4 bases short and J 9 bases short, with 8 bases between. CDR3 sequence reads: CASSQGTEQFF. The CDR3 bases are TGTGCCAGCAGCCAGGGCACTGAGCAGTTCTTC.

This rearrangement joins TRBV4-1 to TRBJ2-7; 13 nucleotides agree with TRBD2. Germline loops: CDR1 MGHRA, CDR2 YSYEKL. With V trimmed by 0 bases and J by 1 base, 3 bases remained unmatched. This CDR3 region has 17 residues. The CDR3 is CASSQDWTSGGSYEQYF. Written as DNA, the CDR3 is TGCGCCAGCAGCCAAGATTGGACTAGCGGGGGTTCCTACGAGCAGTACTTC.

This clone was recorded a few times. This chain joins TRBV29-1 and TRBJ2-2; D is possibly TRBD2 (6 bases). Trimming stripped 6 bases from V and 5 bases from J, with 13 bases between. Germline V lookup: CDR1 SQVTM, CDR2 ANQGSEA. The CDR3 length is 13 residues. In nucleotides, the CDR3 is TGCAGCGTCTTCCCGGGAGAAACCGGGGAGCTGTTTTTT. Its protein product is CSVFPGETGELFF.

The J gene is TRBJ1-2, the V gene TRBV30, with TRBD1 matching 7 bases. V lost 1 base, J lost 8 bases, and 13 bases stayed unmatched. CDR1 and CDR2 (germline): GTSNPN, SVGIG (reference sequence). The CDR3 runs to 15 residues. In nucleotides, the CDR3 is TGTGCCTGGAGTGCCGCTGACAGGGAATTACGGGGCTACACCTTC. Translation gives CAWSAADRELRGYTF.

V usage is TRBV18 and J usage is TRBJ1-4, with D possibly being TRBD1 (6 bases). The CDR3 sequence is 15 residues long. Germline CDR1 reads KGHSH; CDR2 reads LQKENI. V was trimmed by 0 bases and J by 7 bases, leaving 12 bases between them. CDR3 nucleotides: TGTGCCAGCTCACCACCCGGGGGCGGGGGTGAAAAACTGTTTTTT. It encodes CASSPPGGGGEKLFF.